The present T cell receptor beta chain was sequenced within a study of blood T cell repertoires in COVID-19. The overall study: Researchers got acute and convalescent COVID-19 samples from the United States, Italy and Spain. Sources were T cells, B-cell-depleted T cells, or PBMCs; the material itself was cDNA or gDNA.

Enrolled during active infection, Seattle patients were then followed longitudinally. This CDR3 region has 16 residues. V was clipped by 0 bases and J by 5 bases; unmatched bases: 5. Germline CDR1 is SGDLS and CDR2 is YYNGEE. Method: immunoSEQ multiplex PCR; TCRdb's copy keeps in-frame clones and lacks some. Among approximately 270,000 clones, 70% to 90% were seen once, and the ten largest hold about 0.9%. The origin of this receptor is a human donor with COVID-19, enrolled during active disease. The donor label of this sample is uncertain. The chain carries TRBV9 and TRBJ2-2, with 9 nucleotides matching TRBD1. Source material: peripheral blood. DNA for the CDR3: TGTGCCAGCAGCGTAGCCGGGACAGGGTGGACCGGGGAGCTGTTTTTT. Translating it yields CASSVAGTGWTGELFF.